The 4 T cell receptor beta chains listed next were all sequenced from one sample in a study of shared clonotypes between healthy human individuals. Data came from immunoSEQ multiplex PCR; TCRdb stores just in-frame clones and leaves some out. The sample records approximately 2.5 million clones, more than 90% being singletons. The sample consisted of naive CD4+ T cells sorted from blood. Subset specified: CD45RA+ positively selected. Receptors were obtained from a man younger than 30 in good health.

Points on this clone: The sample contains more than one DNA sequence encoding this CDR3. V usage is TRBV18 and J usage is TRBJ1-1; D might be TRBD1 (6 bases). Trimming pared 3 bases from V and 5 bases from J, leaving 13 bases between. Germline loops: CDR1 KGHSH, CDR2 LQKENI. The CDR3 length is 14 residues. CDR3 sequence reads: CASSPGAQGTEAFF. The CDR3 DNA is TGTGCCAGCTCACCGGGGGCCCAAGGGACTGAAGCTTTCTTT.

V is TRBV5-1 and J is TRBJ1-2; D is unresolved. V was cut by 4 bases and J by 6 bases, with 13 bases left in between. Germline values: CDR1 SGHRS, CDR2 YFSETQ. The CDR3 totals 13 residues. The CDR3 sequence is CASSQAPGDGYTF. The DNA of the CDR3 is TGCGCCAGCAGCCAGGCCCCGGGCGATGGCTACACCTTC. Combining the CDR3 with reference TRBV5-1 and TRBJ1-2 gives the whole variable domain KAGVTQTPRYLIKTRGQQVTLSCSPISGHRSVSWYQQTPGQGLQFLFEYFSETQRNKGNFPGRFSGRQFSNSRSEMNVSTLELGDSALYLCASSQAPGDGYTFGSGTRLTVV.

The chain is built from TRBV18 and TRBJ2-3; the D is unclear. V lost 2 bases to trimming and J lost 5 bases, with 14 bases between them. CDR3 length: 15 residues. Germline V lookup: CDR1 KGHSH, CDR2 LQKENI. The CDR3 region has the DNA TGTGCCAGCTCACCAGTAATGGGCATAGGAGATACGCAGTATTTT. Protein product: CASSPVMGIGDTQYF.

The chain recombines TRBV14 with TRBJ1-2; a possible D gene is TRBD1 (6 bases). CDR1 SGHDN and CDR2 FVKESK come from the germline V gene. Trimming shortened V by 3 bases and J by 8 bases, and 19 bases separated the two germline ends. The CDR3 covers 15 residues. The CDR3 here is CASSHARGGAKGYTF. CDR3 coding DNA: TGTGCCAGCAGCCACGCTCGGGGGGGGGCGAAGGGCTACACCTTC. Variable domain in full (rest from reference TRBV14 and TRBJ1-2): EAGVTQFPSHSVIEKGQTVTLRCDPISGHDNLYWYRRVMGKEIKFLLHFVKESKQDESGMPNNRFLAERTGGTYSTLKVQPAELEDSGVYFCASSHARGGAKGYTFGSGTRLTVV.